Below, 10 T cell receptor beta chains from the same sample are listed, as sequenced in a study of blood T cell repertoires in COVID-19. The assay was immunoSEQ multiplex PCR, and TCRdb's table has in-frame clones only and misses some. The repertoire holds roughly 130,000 clones, with less than 90% as singletons. The source material was PBMCs or T cells enriched from blood (not recorded which). These receptors all come from a woman aged 45-59 years who had recovered from COVID-19.

This clone was observed a few times. The chain combines TRBV18 with TRBJ2-5, with TRBD2 matching 9 bases. Trimming removed 2 bases from V and 5 bases from J; junction bases left unmatched: 6. The CDR3 runs 15 residues. Germline V gene sequence: CDR1 KGHSH, CDR2 LQKENI. CDR3 protein: CASSPSGGPFETQYF. The CDR3 nucleotides read TGTGCCAGCTCACCAAGCGGGGGGCCCTTTGAGACCCAGTACTTC.

The chain carries TRBV14 and TRBJ2-3, with 9 bases identical to TRBD2. This CDR3 contains 16 residues. Looked up from germline, CDR1 is SGHDN and CDR2 is FVKESK. The V gene end was trimmed by 0 bases and the J gene end by 5 bases; junction bases not matched to a gene: 6. The CDR3 loop reads CASSQDRGLAEDTQYF. The CDR3 DNA sequence: TGTGCCAGCAGCCAAGATAGGGGACTAGCTGAAGATACGCAGTATTTT.

This chain connects TRBV7-9 to TRBJ2-2; D remains ambiguous. Trimming took 5 bases from V and 2 from J, leaving 9 bases between them. The germline V gene encodes CDR1 SEHNR and CDR2 FQNEAQ (reference sequence). The CDR3 totals 14 residues. CDR3 sequence (DNA): TGTGCCAGCAGCCCAGGCCCCAACACCGGGGAGCTGTTTTTT. It yields the protein CASSPGPNTGELFF.

The chain carries TRBV21-1 and TRBJ1-2; the D call in the table, TRBD1, was not verified against the DNA. TRBV21-1 represents a pseudogene. The length of the CDR3 is 15 residues. The CDR3 nucleotides are TGTGCCAGCAGCAAAGTTTATCCAGGGTACTATGGCTACACCTTC. This sequence encodes CASSKVYPGYYGYTF.

The chain couples TRBV4-1 to TRBJ1-5; D is possibly TRBD1 (5 bases). The germline CDR1 and CDR2 sequences are MGHRA and YSYEKL. The CDR3 is 17 residues long. V lost 4 bases and J lost 5, with 21 bases in between. CDR3 in DNA: TGCGCCAGCAGCCCGCAGGGTCCAGGTCAGTCAGATCAGCCCCAGCATTTT. As protein: CASSPQGPGQSDQPQHF.

The chain recombines TRBV27 with TRBJ2-1; 8 bases are a match to TRBD2. CDR1 is MNHEY, CDR2 SMNVEV, per germline (reference sequence). This CDR3 region has 12 residues. The J segment lost 8 bases and the V segment lost 6 bases, leaving 3 bases of the junction unmatched. Here the CDR3 DNA reads TGTGCCAGCAGAGGACTAGCCCATGAGCAGTTCTTC. Amino acid sequence: CASRGLAHEQFF.

V is TRBV20-1 and J is TRBJ2-7; D is ambiguous. Germline-derived CDR1 and CDR2 are DFQATT and SNEGSKA (reference sequence). V was clipped by 3 bases and J by 3 bases, with 9 bases between them. This CDR3 has 12 residues. The CDR3 protein is CSASKFNYEQYF. In DNA, the CDR3 is TGCAGTGCTAGTAAATTTAACTACGAGCAGTACTTC.

The gene calls are TRBV7-2 and TRBJ1-2; no definite D call. Trimming removed 5 bases at V and 1 base at J, with 17 bases between. From germline, CDR1 is SGHTA and CDR2 FQGNSA. This CDR3 is 16 amino acids long. The CDR3 is CASSLGSYSFNYGYTF. The CDR3 coding sequence is TGTGCCAGCAGCCTCGGGAGCTATTCTTTTAACTATGGCTACACCTTC. Full variable domain (missing parts from reference TRBV7-2 and TRBJ1-2): GAGVSQSPSNKVTEKGKDVELRCDPISGHTALYWYRQSLGQGLEFLIYFQGNSAPDKSGLPSDRFSAERTGGSVSTLTIQRTQQEDSAVYLCASSLGSYSFNYGYTFGSGTRLTVV.

The rearrangement uses TRBV29-1 and TRBJ2-5, with TRBD2 matching 8 bases. From germline, CDR1 is SQVTM and CDR2 ANQGSEA. V was clipped by 3 bases and J by 4 bases; unmatched bases: 10. The CDR3 has 15 residues. CDR3 bases: TGCAGCGTTGAGGTGCGGGGGGATCGGGTAGAGACCCAGTACTTC. Protein: CSVEVRGDRVETQYF.

The chain recombines TRBV19 with TRBJ2-7; a possible D gene is TRBD1 (6 bases). Germline loops: CDR1 LNHDA, CDR2 SQIVND (reference sequence). The CDR3 contains 13 residues. The ends were cut back, 3 bases at V and 5 bases at J, with 11 bases in the middle. This CDR3 is CASSMPGAHEQYF. CDR3 sequence (DNA): TGTGCCAGTAGTATGCCAGGGGCCCACGAGCAGTACTTC.